This T cell receptor (beta chain) was sequenced during a study of shared clonotypes between healthy human individuals. Findings and limits, study-wide: Shared clonotypes: roughly 5% naive CD4, roughly 3.8% naive CD8, 2.3% memory CD4, over 0.3% memory CD8.

Assay: immunoSEQ multiplex PCR; the TCRdb copy retains only in-frame clones and omits some. The repertoire holds hundreds of thousands of clones, with roughly 95% as singletons. The CDR3 consists of 13 residues. From germline, CDR1 is LNHDA and CDR2 SQIVND (reference sequence). Of note for this clone: Its matching antigen is unknown.

Naivety among CD8 cells was defined by CD45RO negativity and positive CCR7 selection, thereby excluding terminally differentiated effector memory CD45RA+ cells. All donors were Caucasian adults living in Nashville, Tennessee. V gene TRBV19 combines with J gene TRBJ2-5; D is unclear. The J call is uncertain, as TRBJ2-7 better fits the DNA end. The TCR was taken from a woman aged 25 to 39 in good health. What was sequenced was naive CD8+ T cells sorted from blood. For the CDR3, the DNA is TGTGCCAGTAGTAAGGCACCTTACTACGAGCAGTACTTC. Encoded protein: CASSKAPYYEQYF.